Below are 26 T cell receptor beta chains sequenced from a single sample in a study of blood T cells in healthy people across ages. A sample-barcoded 5' primer and a J-beta primer mix were used in a second PCR of about 7 to 12 cycles. One entry per CDR3 protein, called by TCRdb with MiXCR from the 5' RACE reads. The table lists 1.6 million or so distinct CDR3 sequences, roughly 30% of them singletons. Sequencing used blood. The receptors stem from a woman under 40 in good health.

The J gene is TRBJ2-1, the V gene TRBV27; D gene uncertain. Per germline, CDR1 MNHEY and CDR2 SMNVEV (reference sequence). The CDR3 covers 13 residues. V lost 7 bases and J 0 bases, leaving 7 bases between the germline ends. CDR3 in amino acids: CASKFRSYNEQFF. The DNA for the CDR3 is TGTGCCAGCAAGTTTCGCTCCTACAATGAGCAGTTCTTC.

The chain has TRBV10-3 and TRBJ2-3, with TRBD2 identical over 7 bases. Germline CDR1 reads ENHRY; CDR2 reads SYGVKD. The CDR3 runs to 18 residues. V lost 4 bases to trimming and J lost 3 bases; unmatched junction nucleotides: 16. CDR3 sequence: CAISVSLLALVSTDTQYF. Written as DNA, the CDR3 is TGTGCCATCAGTGTCTCCCTACTAGCGCTGGTTAGTACAGATACGCAGTATTTT.

The rearrangement uses TRBV5-1 and TRBJ2-1, with a tentative D call TRBD2 (7 bases). Trimming removed 0 bases from V and 14 bases from J, with 21 bases in between. From germline, CDR1 is SGHRS and CDR2 YFSETQ. This CDR3 has 15 amino acids. The CDR3 spells CASSLVVQGGTHKFF. In DNA, the CDR3 is TGCGCCAGCAGCTTGGTGGTACAGGGAGGGACCCATAAGTTCTTC.

The chain links TRBV15 to TRBJ2-1; D is possibly TRBD1 (6 bases). The V end lost 4 bases, the J end lost 2 bases, and 18 bases lay between the germline ends. Germline V gives CDR1 LNHNV, CDR2 YYDKDF (reference sequence). CDR3 size: 17 residues. The CDR3 sequence is CATSIPHTGSPYNEQFF. The CDR3 nucleotides read TGTGCCACCAGCATCCCTCACACAGGGAGTCCCTACAATGAGCAGTTCTTC.

This clonotype occurred a few times. The chain carries TRBV3-1 and TRBJ2-3; D unclear. The V gene's germline CDR1 is LGHDT and CDR2 YNNKEL (reference sequence). With 3 bases removed from V and 1 base from J, the gap between germline ends came to 11 bases. This CDR3 is 15 amino acids long. The CDR3 here is CASSQDGTGTDTQYF. The CDR3 nucleotides read TGTGCCAGCAGCCAGGACGGTACGGGCACAGATACGCAGTATTTT.

The chain joins TRBV27 to TRBJ2-7; TRBD1 matches at 8 bases. The germline V gene encodes CDR1 MNHEY and CDR2 SMNVEV (reference sequence). This CDR3 region has 16 residues. The J segment lost 2 bases and the V segment lost 2 bases, leaving 8 bases of the junction unmatched. The CDR3 loop is CASSLLNRGEPYEQYF. The CDR3 DNA sequence: TGTGCCAGCAGTTTACTTAACAGGGGGGAGCCCTACGAGCAGTACTTC.

This clonotype has a handful of counts. This chain joins TRBV3-1 and TRBJ2-5; 8 nucleotides match TRBD1. The trim removed 2 bases at V and 3 bases at J, leaving 20 bases unmatched. The CDR3 covers 20 residues. The germline gives CDR1 LGHDT, CDR2 YNNKEL (reference sequence). The DNA for the CDR3 is TGTGCCAGCAGCCAATTAGAGAACAGGGGGTGGCCGGATTCTAAAGAGACCCAGTACTTC. Translation gives CASSQLENRGWPDSKETQYF.

The chain is built from TRBV7-3 and TRBJ2-1; D not certain. Trimming left V 1 base short and J 5 bases short, with 6 bases between. Germline values: CDR1 SGHTA, CDR2 FQGTGA. The CDR3 runs 13 residues. The CDR3 sequence is CASSLKSNNEQFF. Here the CDR3 DNA reads TGTGCCAGCAGCTTAAAATCTAACAATGAGCAGTTCTTC.

The chain recombines TRBV20-1 with TRBJ1-4; no firm D call. Germline CDR1 reads DFQATT; CDR2 reads SNEGSKA (reference sequence). Trimming pared 2 bases from V and 0 bases from J, leaving 13 bases between. The length of the CDR3 is 16 residues. The CDR3 DNA sequence: TGCAGTGCTAGAACGAAAAGGCCCGCAACTAATGAAAAACTGTTTTTT. This sequence encodes CSARTKRPATNEKLFF.

The CDR3 is CASSVSGVSQDTQYF. CDR3 nucleotide sequence: TGTGCCAGCAGCGTAAGCGGGGTTTCGCAGGATACGCAGTATTTT. The gene calls are TRBV3-1 and TRBJ2-3; TRBD2 agrees at 7 bases. This CDR3 contains 15 residues. The junction had 11 bases not matched to a gene; V was cut back by 5 bases and J by 6 bases. Germline V gene data show CDR1 as LGHDT and CDR2 as YNNKEL (reference sequence).

This chain links TRBV20-1 with TRBJ2-7; 7 nucleotides align to TRBD2. Germline values: CDR1 DFQATT, CDR2 SNEGSKA (reference sequence). The J segment lost 7 bases and the V segment lost 1 base, leaving 7 bases of the junction unmatched. This CDR3 region has 13 residues. The chain's CDR3 is CSARGGGRWEQYF. The CDR3 coding sequence is TGCAGTGCTAGAGGGGGGGGAAGGTGGGAGCAGTACTTC.

This chain uses TRBV7-2 with TRBJ2-5; a weak D match, TRBD2 (6 bases). Deletions cut 1 base from V and 1 base from J, with 13 bases between. Germline assignment: CDR1 SGHTA and CDR2 FQGNSA. The CDR3 runs 16 residues. The CDR3 loop is CASSLVGTHFQETQYF. CDR3 nucleotides: TGTGCCAGCAGCTTAGTCGGGACTCACTTCCAAGAGACCCAGTACTTC.

There are a few counts of this clonotype. The chain couples TRBV27 to TRBJ2-1; a weak D match, TRBD1 (6 bases). The germline V gene has CDR1 MNHEY and CDR2 SMNVEV (reference sequence). The CDR3 consists of 13 residues. With 6 bases removed from V and 9 bases from J, the gap between germline ends came to 15 bases. The CDR3 DNA is TGTGCCAGCAGCCTCTCAGGGGTAGGTGAGCAGTTCTTC. Translated, it gives CASSLSGVGEQFF.

In this sample, this clonotype turned up a few times. The chain employs TRBV11-2 and TRBJ1-6; no clear D. Trimming stripped 4 bases from V and 12 bases from J, with 10 bases between. Germline V gene data show CDR1 as SGHAT and CDR2 as FQNNGV. The CDR3 has 12 amino acids. The CDR3 region has the DNA TGTGCCAGCAGCTCGACGAATGGACCCCTCCACTTT. It specifies CASSSTNGPLHF.

As concerns this clonotype: It is likely a read error: a sequence one base away is far more abundant. V is TRBV9 and J is TRBJ2-1; D perhaps matches TRBD2 (6 bases). The germline CDR1 and CDR2 sequences are SGDLS and YYNGEE. The germline V and J ends were trimmed by 0 bases and 2 bases, with 6 bases remaining between them. CDR3 length: 14 amino acids. CDR3 nucleotide sequence: TGTGCCAGCAGCGTAGGGGGGGCCTACAATGAGCAGTTCTTC. Amino acids: CASSVGGAYNEQFF.

This clonotype was counted many times. The chain couples TRBV29-1 to TRBJ2-1; 11 bases line up with TRBD1. The CDR3 extends over 14 amino acids. Germline CDR1 and CDR2: SQVTM and ANQGSEA. V lost 1 base to trimming and J lost 8 bases; unmatched junction nucleotides: 4. DNA of the CDR3: TGCAGCGTTGAAGCCGGGACAGGGGGAGATGAGCAGTTCTTC. Translated: CSVEAGTGGDEQFF.

The V call is TRBV5-1, the J call TRBJ2-1; D call uncertain. Germline CDR1 is SGHRS and CDR2 is YFSETQ. The CDR3 consists of 14 residues. Trimming cost V 2 bases and J 1 base, with 7 bases left between them. CDR3: CASSFGPSYNEQFF. In nucleotides, the CDR3 is TGCGCCAGCAGCTTCGGTCCGTCCTACAATGAGCAGTTCTTC.

The chain uses TRBV13 and TRBJ2-5; D might be TRBD2 (6 bases). Trimming stripped 11 bases from V and 5 bases from J, with 9 bases between. The CDR3 totals 10 residues. The germline gives CDR1 PRHDT, CDR2 FYEKMQ (reference sequence). The CDR3 loop is CAGGKETQYF. CDR3 nucleotides: TGTGCCGGCGGGAAGGAGACCCAGTACTTC.

The chain links TRBV9 to TRBJ2-7, with D possibly matching TRBD2 (6 bases). Germline values: CDR1 SGDLS, CDR2 YYNGEE. The CDR3 sequence is 14 residues long. Between the trimmed V and J ends, which lost 3 bases and 0 bases, there was a span of 10 bases. The CDR3 here is CASSGGGDSYEQYF. The DNA for the CDR3 is TGTGCCAGCAGCGGTGGCGGGGACTCCTACGAGCAGTACTTC.

Comments on this clonotype: The junction does not match germline at one end; this may be a read error. This sequence joins TRBV7-6 and TRBJ2-7, with TRBD1 matching over 8 bases. CDR3 size: 15 residues. The germline V gene has CDR1 SGHVS and CDR2 FNYEAQ. CDR3: CASSTGQGLLYEQYF. Written as DNA, the CDR3 is TGTGCCAGCAGCACTGGACAGGGCCTTCTCTACGAACAGTACTTC.

This rearrangement joins TRBV2 to TRBJ2-7; D unclear. Germline V CDR1 and CDR2: SNHLY, FYNNEI. V was cut by 11 bases and J by 2 bases, with 16 bases left in between. This CDR3 spans 13 amino acids. CDR3 in amino acids: CAGRWAVAYEQYF. For the CDR3, the DNA is TGTGCCGGCCGATGGGCAGTAGCCTACGAGCAGTACTTC.

The V gene is TRBV19, the J gene TRBJ1-4; the D gene is possibly TRBD1 (5 bases). Germline assignment: CDR1 LNHDA and CDR2 SQIVND (reference sequence). This CDR3 region has 13 residues. V was trimmed by 8 bases and J by 7 bases, leaving 14 bases between them. DNA for the CDR3: TGTGCCAGTGGATACAGGAGGGGTGAAAAACTGTTTTTT. Residues: CASGYRRGEKLFF.

The chain recombines TRBV7-3 with TRBJ2-7; D might be TRBD1 (5 bases). The V gene lost 2 bases and the J gene lost 2 bases, with 13 bases spanning the gap. The CDR3 sequence is 15 residues long. Looked up from germline, CDR1 is SGHTA and CDR2 is FQGTGA. As DNA, the CDR3 is TGTGCCAGCAGCTTAGGGGCAGGATGGACCTACGAGCAGTACTTC. This codes for CASSLGAGWTYEQYF.

This clonotype was found a few times. The chain links TRBV27 to TRBJ2-1, with 14 bases that match TRBD2. Germline CDR1 MNHEY, CDR2 SMNVEV (reference sequence). The CDR3 covers 17 residues. Losses at the gene ends were 5 bases for V and 1 base for J; bases not matched to a gene: 4. CDR3 region: CASSRTSGRSSYNEQFF. The CDR3 nucleotides read TGTGCCAGCAGTCGGACTAGCGGGAGGAGTTCCTACAATGAGCAGTTCTTC.

This clonotype was picked up a small number of times. The chain joins TRBV20-1 to TRBJ2-5; 9 bases line up with TRBD2. Per germline, CDR1 DFQATT and CDR2 SNEGSKA (reference sequence). Trimming cost V 0 bases and J 4 bases; bases outside gene matches: 15. The CDR3 length is 18 residues. The CDR3 DNA sequence: TGCAGTGCTAGAGAGAGGGCAGTTCTAGCGGGACTTGGAGAGACCCAGTACTTC. The encoded protein is CSARERAVLAGLGETQYF.

V is TRBV12-3 or TRBV12-4 and J is TRBJ2-5; weak D call: TRBD2 (5 bases). The CDR3 has 13 amino acids. The V and J ends lost 5 bases and 4 bases respectively, with 11 bases between them. The CDR3 bases are TGTGCCAGCAGTATAGGACTTTTAGAGACCCAGTACTTC. This gives the protein CASSIGLLETQYF.